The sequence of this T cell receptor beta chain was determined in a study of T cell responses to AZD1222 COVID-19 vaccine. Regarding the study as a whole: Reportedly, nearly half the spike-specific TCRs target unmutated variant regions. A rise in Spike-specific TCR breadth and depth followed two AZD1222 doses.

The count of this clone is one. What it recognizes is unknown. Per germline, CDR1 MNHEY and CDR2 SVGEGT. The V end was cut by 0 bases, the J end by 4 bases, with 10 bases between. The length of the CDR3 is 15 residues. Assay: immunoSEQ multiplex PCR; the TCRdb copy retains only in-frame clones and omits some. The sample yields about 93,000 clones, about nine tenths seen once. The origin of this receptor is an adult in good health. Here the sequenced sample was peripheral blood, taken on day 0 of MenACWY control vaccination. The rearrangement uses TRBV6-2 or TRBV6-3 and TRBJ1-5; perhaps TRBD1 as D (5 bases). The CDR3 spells CASSYSGTENQPQHF. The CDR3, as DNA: TGTGCCAGCAGTTACTCAGGGACCGAAAATCAGCCCCAGCATTTT.